A single sample gave rise to the 30 T cell receptor beta chains below, sequenced in a study of T cell responses to AZD1222 COVID-19 vaccine. Measured with immunoSEQ multiplex PCR; TCRdb has only the in-frame clones, and not every one. The sample lists some 150,000 clones; 88% were seen once. The sample was peripheral blood, taken on day 0 of MenACWY control vaccination. Receptors were obtained from an adult in good health.

The chain uses TRBV27 and TRBJ2-6, with unresolved D. V lost 3 bases, J lost 4 bases, and 7 bases lay in between. Germline values: CDR1 MNHEY, CDR2 SMNVEV (reference sequence). The CDR3 spans 14 residues. The CDR3 nucleotides read TGTGCCAGCAGTTTGTACTCCGGGGCCAACGTCCTGACTTTC. This sequence encodes CASSLYSGANVLTF.

V usage is TRBV28 and J usage is TRBJ1-5; D is unresolved. Germline-derived CDR1 and CDR2 are MDHEN and SYDVKM. The CDR3 is 14 residues long. V lost 4 bases, J lost 0 bases, and 7 bases lay in between. CDR3 nucleotide sequence: TGTGCCAGCAGTTATCCAAATAGCAATCAGCCCCAGCATTTT. It specifies CASSYPNSNQPQHF.

The chain has TRBV5-6 and TRBJ2-3; 8 nucleotides match TRBD2. CDR1 and CDR2 (germline): SGHDT, YYEEEE. This CDR3 region has 15 residues. The V gene end was trimmed by 4 bases and the J gene end by 2 bases; junction bases not matched to a gene: 6. Written as DNA, the CDR3 is TGTGCCAGCAGCGGTACTAGCGGTATCACAGATACGCAGTATTTT. Residues: CASSGTSGITDTQYF.

The gene calls are TRBV6-7 and TRBJ1-1, with D possibly being TRBD1 (5 bases). TRBV6-7 is an ORF; its function is uncertain. The CDR3 is made up of 17 amino acids. The ends were cut back, 2 bases at V and 5 bases at J, with 21 bases in the middle. The DNA of the CDR3 is TGTGCCAGCAGTTACCCCCCAGTTAAAGGGGAAGCGACTGAAGCTTTCTTT. Protein product: CASSYPPVKGEATEAFF.

The chain combines TRBV5-4 with TRBJ2-3, with 9 positions matching TRBD1. Germline assignment: CDR1 SGHNT and CDR2 YYREEE (reference sequence). The J segment lost 6 bases and the V segment lost 2 bases, leaving 7 bases of the junction unmatched. This CDR3 is built from 15 residues. DNA for the CDR3: TGTGCCAGCAGCTTCCCGGGACAGGGAGCCGATACGCAGTATTTT. The encoded protein is CASSFPGQGADTQYF.

This clone was seen once. Other DNA sequences within the sample encode an identical CDR3. This chain links TRBV5-1 with TRBJ1-5, with 8 bases matching TRBD1. This CDR3 contains 16 residues. Germline CDR1 is SGHRS and CDR2 is YFSETQ. V lost 4 bases to trimming and J lost 1 base; unmatched junction nucleotides: 7. Here the CDR3 DNA reads TGCGCCAGCAGCCCCGGGACAGGAGGAAGCAATCAGCCCCAGCATTTT. Translation: CASSPGTGGSNQPQHF.

This clone came up a few times. This chain uses TRBV11-2 with TRBJ1-6; maybe TRBD1 (5 bases). Germline values: CDR1 SGHAT, CDR2 FQNNGV. V lost 1 base, J lost 6 bases, and 7 bases lay in between. The CDR3 extends over 14 amino acids. DNA of the CDR3: TGTGCCAGCAGCTTAGGACAGACTAATTCACCCCTCCACTTT. This sequence encodes CASSLGQTNSPLHF.

As regards this clone: Other DNA sequences in the sample encode the same CDR3. This chain uses TRBV5-1 with TRBJ2-3; TRBD2 matches at 9 bases. The germline gives CDR1 SGHRS, CDR2 YFSETQ. V shed 0 bases, J shed 6 bases, and the junction held 5 bases outside the gene matches. This CDR3 has 15 residues. The CDR3 nucleotides read TGCGCCAGCAGCTTGGCTGGCGGGGGGGCGGATACGCAGTATTTT. Amino acids: CASSLAGGGADTQYF. Based on the CDR3 plus reference TRBV5-1 and TRBJ2-3, the full variable domain is KAGVTQTPRYLIKTRGQQVTLSCSPISGHRSVSWYQQTPGQGLQFLFEYFSETQRNKGNFPGRFSGRQFSNSRSEMNVSTLELGDSALYLCASSLAGGGADTQYFGPGTRLTVL.

This chain connects TRBV11-1 to TRBJ2-7; D assignment may be TRBD1 or TRBD2 (6 bases each). The V end was cut by 1 base, the J end by 0 bases, with 10 bases between. The CDR3 is 15 residues long. Germline CDR1 is SGHAT and CDR2 is FQDESV (reference sequence). This chain's CDR3 is CASSLGPGASYEQYF. The CDR3 DNA reads as TGTGCCAGCAGCTTAGGACCGGGGGCCTCCTACGAGCAGTACTTC.

This sequence joins TRBV11-3 and TRBJ1-1; the D is unclear. V shed 3 bases and J shed 1 base, with 6 bases lying between them. Germline loops: CDR1 SGHNT, CDR2 YENEEA. The CDR3 extends over 13 amino acids. CDR3 nucleotide sequence: TGTGCCAGCAGCTTTTTGGCGAACACTGAAGCTTTCTTT. Translated, it gives CASSFLANTEAFF.

The chain uses TRBV5-5 and TRBJ1-4; D unclear. This CDR3 contains 14 residues. The germline V gene encodes CDR1 SGHKS and CDR2 YYEKEE (reference sequence). Trimming removed 0 bases at V and 5 bases at J, with 8 bases between. The CDR3 DNA sequence: TGTGCCAGCAGCTTGGGTGGAAACAATGAAAAACTGTTTTTT. Amino acids: CASSLGGNNEKLFF.

On this clone: Distinct nucleotide sequences in the sample also encode this CDR3. The chain employs TRBV7-9 and TRBJ1-2; no reliable D call. Germline V CDR1 and CDR2: SEHNR, FQNEAQ (reference sequence). Trimming removed 4 bases from V and 3 bases from J, with 6 bases in between. CDR3 length: 12 amino acids. The CDR3 coding sequence is TGTGCCAGCAGCTCTGGGGACTATGGCTACACCTTC. It codes for CASSSGDYGYTF.

The CDR3 DNA follows: TGTGCCAGCTCAATTGGCGAGCAGTACTTC. It yields the protein CASSIGEQYF. The genes are TRBV3-1 (or the pseudogene TRBV3-2) and TRBJ2-7; D not resolved. The CDR3 sequence is 10 residues long. Deletions cut 8 bases from V and 6 bases from J, with 8 bases between. Germline assignment: CDR1 LGHDT and CDR2 YNNKEL (reference sequence).

CDR3 in DNA: TGTGCCAGCAGCCCGAACTCCGACTACAATGAGCAGTTCTTC. Its translation: CASSPNSDYNEQFF. The rearrangement uses TRBV7-3 and TRBJ2-1; no definite D call. V dropped 5 bases and J dropped 3 bases, with 11 bases sitting between them. The CDR3 covers 14 residues. Germline V CDR1 and CDR2: SGHTA, FQGTGA.

The chain links TRBV2 to TRBJ2-1; possibly TRBD1 for D (6 bases). Germline V gene lookup returns CDR1 SNHLY and CDR2 FYNNEI. The CDR3 runs to 11 residues. The V end was cut by 7 bases, the J end by 7 bases, with 8 bases between. CDR3 sequence: CASMRGNEQFF. CDR3 sequence (DNA): TGTGCCAGCATGAGGGGGAATGAGCAGTTCTTC.

This clone was observed a single time. The rearrangement joins TRBV7-8 to TRBJ2-5; D is perhaps TRBD2 (6 bases). V was trimmed by 10 bases and J by 7 bases, leaving 19 bases between them. The CDR3 runs 13 residues. Germline-derived CDR1 and CDR2 are SGHVS and FQNEAQ. The CDR3 sequence is CATQVRVGGTQYF. The CDR3 bases are TGTGCCACACAAGTTAGGGTCGGGGGGACCCAGTACTTC. Full variable domain (outside the CDR3, taken from reference TRBV7-8 and TRBJ2-5): GAGVSQSPRYKVAKRGQDVALRCDPISGHVSLFWYQQALGQGPEFLTYFQNEAQLDKSGLPSDRFFAERPEGSVSTLKIQRTQQEDSAVYLCATQVRVGGTQYFGPGTRLLVL.

The chain employs TRBV30 and TRBJ1-1; no firm D call. Per germline, CDR1 GTSNPN and CDR2 SVGIG (reference sequence). This CDR3 is built from 13 residues. Deletions cut 3 bases from V and 1 base from J, with 9 bases between. The CDR3 loop reads CAWRDQPNTEAFF. In DNA form, the CDR3 reads TGTGCCTGGAGGGACCAACCGAACACTGAAGCTTTCTTT.

The chain combines TRBV5-8 with TRBJ1-5; D call uncertain. The CDR3 loop spans 12 amino acids. Trimming took 0 bases from V and 10 from J, leaving 8 bases between them. Germline V lookup: CDR1 SGHTS, CDR2 YDEGEE. CDR3 in amino acids: CASSLDRGPQHF. For the CDR3, the DNA is TGTGCCAGCAGCTTGGATCGCGGCCCCCAGCATTTT.

The chain uses TRBV27 and TRBJ1-1, with D unresolved. The germline V gene encodes CDR1 MNHEY and CDR2 SMNVEV (reference sequence). The CDR3 has 14 residues. The V end was cut by 5 bases, the J end by 0 bases, with 10 bases between. CDR3 sequence: CASSPWTVNTEAFF. In DNA, the CDR3 is TGTGCCAGCAGTCCATGGACGGTGAACACTGAAGCTTTCTTT.

The V and J genes are TRBV7-9 and TRBJ1-2, with 10 nucleotides matching TRBD1. The V gene's germline CDR1 is SEHNR and CDR2 FQNEAQ (reference sequence). V lost 11 bases, J lost 4 bases, and 7 bases stayed unmatched. The CDR3 totals 13 residues. The CDR3 is CAGSTGGTYGYTF. For the CDR3, the DNA is TGTGCCGGCTCGACAGGGGGCACCTATGGCTACACCTTC. Drawing the rest from reference TRBV7-9 and TRBJ1-2, the complete variable domain is DTGVSQNPRHKITKRGQNVTFRCDPISEHNRLYWYRQTLGQGPEFLTYFQNEAQLEKSRLLSDRFSAERPKGSFSTLEIQRTEQGDSAMYLCAGSTGGTYGYTFGSGTRLTVV.

J is TRBJ1-2 and V is TRBV28, with no clear D. The germline V gene has CDR1 MDHEN and CDR2 SYDVKM. Trimming left V 6 bases short and J 8 bases short, with 13 bases between. The CDR3 length is 12 residues. DNA for the CDR3: TGTGCCAGCAGCACCGAACCCGGCGGCTACACCTTC. Its protein product is CASSTEPGGYTF.

This chain uses TRBV6-2 or TRBV6-3 with TRBJ2-2; 13 positions match TRBD2. J gave up 0 bases and V 5 bases, and 6 bases lay outside the gene matches. Germline V gives CDR1 MNHEY, CDR2 SVGEGT. This CDR3 has 18 amino acids. The CDR3 reads CASSQLAGGPPNTGELFF. The CDR3 nucleotides read TGTGCCAGCAGTCAACTAGCGGGAGGGCCTCCGAACACCGGGGAGCTGTTTTTT.

This sequence joins TRBV11-3 and TRBJ2-1; D is ambiguous. This CDR3 spans 12 amino acids. V was clipped by 5 bases and J by 8 bases, with 10 bases between them. Germline CDR1 reads SGHNT; CDR2 reads YENEEA. The CDR3 is CASSLHLDEQFF. The CDR3 region has the DNA TGTGCCAGCAGCCTCCATTTGGATGAGCAGTTCTTC.

The chain carries TRBV9 and TRBJ2-1, with D maybe TRBD1 (6 bases). CDR1 is SGDLS, CDR2 YYNGEE, per germline. The CDR3 loop spans 15 amino acids. V lost 4 bases and J lost 3, with 14 bases in between. The CDR3: CASSSEGTNYNEQFF. The CDR3 DNA reads as TGTGCCAGCAGCTCAGAGGGGACAAACTACAATGAGCAGTTCTTC.

The V gene is TRBV5-1, the J gene TRBJ2-7, with TRBD2 identical over 9 bases. The CDR3 consists of 14 residues. Per germline, CDR1 SGHRS and CDR2 YFSETQ. V gave up 1 base and J gave up 4 bases; unmatched junction bases: 3. The CDR3 here is CASSLFAGGYEQYF. The CDR3 bases are TGCGCCAGCAGCTTGTTTGCGGGAGGGTACGAGCAGTACTTC.

Only a few counts were recorded for this clone. V is TRBV13 and J is TRBJ2-3; D call uncertain. Trimming stripped 4 bases from V and 0 bases from J, with 5 bases between. CDR3 size: 13 residues. The germline gives CDR1 PRHDT, CDR2 FYEKMQ (reference sequence). CDR3 amino acids: CASSSPSTDTQYF. In DNA, the CDR3 is TGTGCCAGCAGCTCGCCCAGCACAGATACGCAGTATTTT.

The chain employs TRBV9 and TRBJ1-3, with D perhaps TRBD1 (5 bases). The V end lost 0 bases, the J end lost 4 bases, and 8 bases lay between the germline ends. This CDR3 region has 14 residues. Germline CDR1 and CDR2: SGDLS and YYNGEE. This CDR3 is CASSVAGFGNTIYF. Here the CDR3 DNA reads TGTGCCAGCAGCGTAGCAGGGTTCGGAAACACCATATATTTT.

The genes are TRBV19 and TRBJ1-1; TRBD1 might be the D (6 bases). Germline CDR1 and CDR2: LNHDA and SQIVND (reference sequence). V lost 3 bases and J lost 3, with 23 bases in between. The CDR3 spans 18 residues. CDR3 coding DNA: TGTGCCAGTAGTATCCCGGCGGGGAGCCACTCAGGGGACACTGAAGCTTTCTTT. Its translation: CASSIPAGSHSGDTEAFF.

V is TRBV2 and J is TRBJ2-7, with TRBD2 identical over 11 bases. With V trimmed by 8 bases and J by 7 bases, 10 bases remained unmatched. CDR3 length: 14 amino acids. Germline CDR1 and CDR2: SNHLY and FYNNEI. The CDR3 protein is CASRATSGSGEQYF. In DNA, the CDR3 is TGTGCCAGCCGTGCTACTAGCGGGAGCGGGGAGCAGTACTTC.

The rearrangement uses TRBV4-3 and TRBJ2-1; no firm D call. V was shortened by 0 bases and J by 9 bases, with 15 bases between the two germline ends. This CDR3 has 15 amino acids. Germline values: CDR1 LGHNA, CDR2 YSLEER. Written as DNA, the CDR3 is TGCGCCAGCAGCCAAGAACCGCGTGCTACCGTTGAGCAGTTCTTC. Its translation is CASSQEPRATVEQFF.